These 21 T cell receptor beta chains were sequenced from one sample in a study of T cell responses to AZD1222 COVID-19 vaccine. Generated by immunoSEQ multiplex PCR, the TCRdb table keeps only in-frame clones and is missing some. The sample includes 200,000 or so clones, 85% to 90% seen only once; the top ten take approximately 2.5%. Material: peripheral blood, obtained on day 0 of MenACWY control vaccination. The receptors derive from an adult in good health.

The chain is built from TRBV4-3 and TRBJ2-7; D not resolved. Germline-derived CDR1 and CDR2 are LGHNA and YSLEER. The ends were cut back, 1 base at V and 5 bases at J, with 12 bases in the middle. The CDR3 consists of 14 residues. The CDR3 DNA reads as TGCGCCAGCAGCCAAGCAGGTGGTTTGGACGAGCAGTACTTC. This encodes CASSQAGGLDEQYF.

The V and J genes are TRBV28 and TRBJ1-2; 9 nucleotides line up with TRBD1. In germline, CDR1 is MDHEN, CDR2 SYDVKM. V gave up 4 bases and J gave up 1 base; unmatched junction bases: 1. CDR3 length: 14 residues. The CDR3 region has the DNA TGTGCCAGCAGTTCGGGACAGGGTAACTATGGCTACACCTTC. This codes for CASSSGQGNYGYTF.

This clone was counted a few times. The chain joins TRBV7-9 to TRBJ1-6, with a possible D match to TRBD1 (5 bases). Trimming took 0 bases from V and 7 from J, leaving 10 bases between them. Germline CDR1 SEHNR, CDR2 FQNEAQ (reference sequence). This CDR3 has 15 amino acids. The CDR3 bases are TGTGCCAGCAGCTTAGCTCGGGACGGCAATTCACCCCTCCACTTT. This codes for CASSLARDGNSPLHF.

The V gene is TRBV6-1, the J gene TRBJ1-4; D is perhaps TRBD1 (6 bases). The V end was cut by 4 bases, the J end by 8 bases, with 20 bases between. CDR3 size: 16 residues. Germline lookup yields CDR1 MNHNS and CDR2 SASEGT. CDR3 coding DNA: TGTGCCAGCAGTGCCTCCATCACAGGGAGAAACGAAAAACTGTTTTTT. The encoded protein is CASSASITGRNEKLFF.

The chain recombines TRBV25-1 with TRBJ1-1; possible D gene TRBD1, 5 bases. Between the trimmed V and J ends, which lost 5 bases and 10 bases, there was a span of 11 bases. This CDR3 spans 11 amino acids. The germline gives CDR1 MGHDK, CDR2 SYGVNS. CDR3 in DNA: TGTGCCAGCAGTAAACTAGGGGTAGCTTTCTTT. Residues: CASSKLGVAFF.

This clone showed up just once. The chain employs TRBV29-1 and TRBJ1-5; TRBD1 might be the D (6 bases). Between the trimmed V and J ends, which lost 4 bases and 4 bases, there was a span of 14 bases. There are 14 residues in the CDR3. The germline gives CDR1 SQVTM, CDR2 ANQGSEA. DNA of the CDR3: TGCAGCGTTGGAAAGGGGGATAATAATCAGCCCCAGCATTTT. Its protein product is CSVGKGDNNQPQHF.

The chain combines TRBV4-1 with TRBJ2-1; D gene ambiguous. The V end was cut by 6 bases, the J end by 8 bases, with 5 bases between. The CDR3 contains 10 residues. Germline loops: CDR1 MGHRA, CDR2 YSYEKL. Here the CDR3 DNA reads TGCGCCAGCAGTCAGGATGAGCAGTTCTTC. Its translation is CASSQDEQFF.

The gene calls are TRBV28 and TRBJ1-1, with TRBD1 matching over 9 bases. Germline lookup yields CDR1 MDHEN and CDR2 SYDVKM. The CDR3 length is 15 residues. The trim removed 6 bases at V and 5 bases at J, leaving 10 bases unmatched. The CDR3 DNA sequence: TGTGCCAGCAGGACGACAGGGGGAGGGTGGACTGAAGCTTTCTTT. It codes for CASRTTGGGWTEAFF. The whole variable domain, remainder taken from reference TRBV28 and TRBJ1-1, is DVKVTQSSRYLVKRTGEKVFLECVQDMDHENMFWYRQDPGLGLRLIYFSYDVKMKEKGDIPEGYSVSREKKERFSLILESASTNQTSMYLCASRTTGGGWTEAFFGQGTRLTVV.

The genes are TRBV27 and TRBJ2-1, with TRBD1 as a possible D gene (6 bases). From germline, CDR1 is MNHEY and CDR2 SMNVEV (reference sequence). The CDR3 has 17 amino acids. V was cut by 5 bases and J by 3 bases, with 20 bases left in between. For the CDR3, the DNA is TGTGCCAGCAGTACTATGGGCCGGGACACCATCTACAATGAGCAGTTCTTC. This gives the protein CASSTMGRDTIYNEQFF.

This clone occurred once. The chain has TRBV29-1 and TRBJ2-1; D may correspond to TRBD1 or TRBD2 (5 bases each). The V and J ends lost 7 bases and 8 bases respectively, with 9 bases between them. Germline CDR1 is SQVTM and CDR2 is ANQGSEA. The CDR3 is 10 amino acids. CDR3 sequence reads: CSGGIDEQFF. The CDR3 coding sequence is TGCAGCGGGGGGATCGATGAGCAGTTCTTC.

V and J are TRBV5-1 and TRBJ1-2; no firm D call. Germline CDR1 is SGHRS and CDR2 is YFSETQ. The CDR3 consists of 13 residues. V was cut by 1 base and J by 6 bases, with 10 bases left in between. The CDR3 protein is CASSLRAEHGYTF. CDR3 nucleotide sequence: TGCGCCAGCAGCTTGAGGGCAGAACATGGCTACACCTTC.

CDR3 bases: TGTGCCAGCCGAACAGGGGTAATGGACACCGGGGAGCTGTTTTTT. Translation gives CASRTGVMDTGELFF. The rearrangement uses TRBV5-4 and TRBJ2-2; TRBD1 matches at 7 bases. Germline CDR1 and CDR2: SGHNT and YYREEE (reference sequence). The CDR3 is 15 amino acids. J was trimmed by 3 bases and V by 7 bases; bases with no gene match: 9.

The chain has TRBV11-2 and TRBJ2-2; no firm D call. Per germline, CDR1 SGHAT and CDR2 FQNNGV. The CDR3 is 13 amino acids. Trimming shortened V by 6 bases and J by 2 bases, and 7 bases separated the two germline ends. This CDR3 reads CASRPDNTGELFF. As DNA, the CDR3 is TGTGCCAGCAGACCGGATAACACCGGGGAGCTGTTTTTT.

The V call is TRBV6-2 or TRBV6-3, the J call TRBJ2-3; 9 bases map to TRBD2. V shed 4 bases, J shed 5 bases, and the junction held 10 bases outside the gene matches. Germline lookup yields CDR1 MNHEY and CDR2 SVGEGT. The CDR3 contains 16 residues. The CDR3 reads CASSSPAGGPIDTQYF. CDR3 DNA: TGTGCCAGCAGTTCCCCCGCGGGAGGGCCGATAGATACGCAGTATTTT.

CDR3 loop: CASSQIKGGTGNTIYF. CDR3 DNA sequence: TGTGCCAGCAGCCAAATCAAGGGAGGAACTGGAAACACCATATATTTT. J is TRBJ1-3 and V is TRBV4-2; no definite D call. V lost 2 bases and J 2 bases, leaving 13 bases between the germline ends. Germline V CDR1 and CDR2: LGHNA, YNFKEQ. CDR3 length: 16 residues.

The J gene is TRBJ2-2, the V gene TRBV3-1 (or the pseudogene TRBV3-2); 10 bases match TRBD2. CDR1 is LGHDT, CDR2 YNNKEL, per germline (reference sequence). The CDR3 is 16 residues long. The V gene end was trimmed by 2 bases and the J gene end by 9 bases; junction bases not matched to a gene: 9. This CDR3 reads CASSQSLAGERRELFF. The CDR3 DNA follows: TGTGCCAGCAGCCAAAGCCTAGCGGGAGAGAGGCGGGAGCTGTTTTTT.

J is TRBJ1-5 and V is TRBV29-1; D is undetermined. The CDR3 has 11 amino acids. CDR1 is SQVTM, CDR2 ANQGSEA, per germline. The V end was cut by 6 bases, the J end by 4 bases, with 7 bases between. The CDR3 loop reads CSVGENQPQHF. CDR3 DNA sequence: TGCAGCGTCGGGGAAAATCAGCCCCAGCATTTT. The full variable domain, rest sourced from reference TRBV29-1 and TRBJ1-5, is SAVISQKPSRDICQRGTSLTIQCQVDSQVTMMFWYRQQPGQSLTLIATANQGSEATYESGFVIDKFPISRPNLTFSTLTVSNMSPEDSSIYLCSVGENQPQHFGDGTRLSIL.

This chain uses TRBV7-9 with TRBJ1-4; D not resolved. The CDR3 contains 15 residues. V lost 5 bases and J lost 4, with 14 bases in between. The germline V gene has CDR1 SEHNR and CDR2 FQNEAQ (reference sequence). The CDR3, as DNA: TGTGCCAGCAGCGCCCGAGGGCAGGATAATGAAAAACTGTTTTTT. Amino acid sequence: CASSARGQDNEKLFF.

J is TRBJ1-2 and V is TRBV5-1; D is uncertain. The germline V and J ends were trimmed by 3 bases and 0 bases, with 12 bases remaining between them. Germline CDR1 reads SGHRS; CDR2 reads YFSETQ. CDR3 length: 15 amino acids. As DNA, the CDR3 is TGCGCCAGCAGCTCGGGAGCAGGAGCTAACTATGGCTACACCTTC. Residues: CASSSGAGANYGYTF.

This chain joins TRBV27 and TRBJ1-1, with 10 bases aligning to TRBD1. With V trimmed by 8 bases and J by 11 bases, 11 bases remained unmatched. The CDR3 totals 13 residues. Germline V gene sequence: CDR1 MNHEY, CDR2 SMNVEV (reference sequence). The CDR3 region has the DNA TGTGCCAGCCGGGAAGGGGGACAGGGGAGGGCTTTCTTT. Its protein is CASREGGQGRAFF.

The V and J genes are TRBV27 and TRBJ1-2; 7 bases map to TRBD1. CDR1 and CDR2 (germline): MNHEY, SMNVEV (reference sequence). The V gene end was trimmed by 5 bases and the J gene end by 5 bases; junction bases not matched to a gene: 11. The CDR3 contains 15 residues. Written as DNA, the CDR3 is TGTGCCAGCAGTATCTCCGGACAGGATGTATATGGCTACACCTTC. Encoded protein: CASSISGQDVYGYTF.